This T cell receptor beta chain was profiled in a study of shared clonotypes between healthy human individuals. Germline CDR1 is LNHDA and CDR2 is SQIVND (reference sequence). Trimming removed 3 bases at V and 7 bases at J, with 9 bases between. The CDR3 is 13 amino acids. This clone was seen a single time. The antigen remains unidentified. Broader study findings: Sampling included only blood; tissue repertoires likely differ.

Per the authors' pipeline: ImmunoSEQ yielded junction-only sequences lacking quality scores, so filtering differed. TCRdb's table, derived via immunoSEQ multiplex PCR, lists solely in-frame clones and lacks some. That table gives V, J and clone size, and the DNA gave D and trimming. The sample lists about 710,000 clones; about three quarters were seen once. The gene calls are TRBV19 and TRBJ2-2; D remains unclear. The TCR sequence derives from a woman younger than 45 in good health. Material for sequencing was memory CD4+ T cells sorted from blood. Described subset: CD45RA-negative fraction. The CDR3 DNA reads as TGTGCCAGTAGTATCCCCATTGTCGGGGAGCTGTTTTTT. Protein product: CASSIPIVGELFF.